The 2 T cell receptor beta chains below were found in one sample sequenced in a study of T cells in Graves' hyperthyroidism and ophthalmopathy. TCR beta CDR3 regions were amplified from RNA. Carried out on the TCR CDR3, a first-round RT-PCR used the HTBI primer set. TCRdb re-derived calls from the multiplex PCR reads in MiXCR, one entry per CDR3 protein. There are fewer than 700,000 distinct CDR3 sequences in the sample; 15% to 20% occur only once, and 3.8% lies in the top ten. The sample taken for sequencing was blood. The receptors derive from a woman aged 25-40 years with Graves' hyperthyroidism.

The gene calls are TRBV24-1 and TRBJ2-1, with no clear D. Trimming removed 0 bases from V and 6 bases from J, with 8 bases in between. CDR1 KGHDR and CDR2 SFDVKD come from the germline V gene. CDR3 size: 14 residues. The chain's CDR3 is CATSDLIDRNEQFF. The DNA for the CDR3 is TGTGCCACCAGTGATTTGATAGACCGCAATGAGCAGTTCTTC.

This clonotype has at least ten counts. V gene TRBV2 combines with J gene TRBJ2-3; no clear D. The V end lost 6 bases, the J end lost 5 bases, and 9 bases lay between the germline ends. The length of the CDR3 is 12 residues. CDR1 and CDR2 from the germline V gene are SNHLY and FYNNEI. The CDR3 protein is CASSDRGDTQYF. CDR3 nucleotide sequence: TGTGCCAGCAGCGACCGTGGAGATACGCAGTATTTT.